Listed below are T cell receptor beta chains from one sample, sequenced in a study of a mutant IDH1 vaccine in newly diagnosed glioma. Their antigen targets remain unknown. This table comes from immunoSEQ multiplex PCR, and its TCRdb copy is limited to in-frame clones, with some not included. The top ten clones hold around 5% of a sample with 60,000 to 65,000 clones, approximately 80% of them seen once. The sequenced sample was PBMCs, obtained from a glioma patient whose treatment included an IDH1 peptide vaccine. The receptor source for this set is a man in his forties with glioma. The CDR3 runs from the conserved cysteine through the conserved F or W. Fields, in order: D gene, V gene, clone size, J gene, CDR3 DNA, CDR3 protein. D genes are given only for firm matches. Rows give clone size only sometimes, using once, few, many, or a class for an expanded clone.

D: .; V: TRBV10-3; size: .; J: TRBJ2-7; DNA: TGTGCCATCAGTGAGTCCCCTATTTACTCCTACGAGCAGTACTTC; CDR3: CAISESPIYSYEQYF
D: TRBD1; V: TRBV19; size: .; J: TRBJ1-1; DNA: TGTGCCAGTAGCGGACAGGGCTCTAAAGCCACTGAAGCTTTCTTT; CDR3: CASSGQGSKATEAFF
D: .; V: TRBV19; size: .; J: TRBJ2-2; DNA: TGTGCCAGTGACCACTGGACTGGGGAGCTGTTTTTT; CDR3: CASDHWTGELFF
D: .; V: TRBV6-5; size: .; J: TRBJ1-1; DNA: TGTGCCAGCAGTTACTCGACGGGGGTCAACACTGAAGCTTTCTTT; CDR3: CASSYSTGVNTEAFF
D: .; V: TRBV5-5; size: .; J: TRBJ2-1; DNA: TGTGCCAGCAGCTTGTTGGTAGTGGGCGAGCAGTTCTTC; CDR3: CASSLLVVGEQFF
D: TRBD1; V: TRBV9; size: few; J: TRBJ1-1; DNA: TGTGCCAGCACCCTATATGCGGGACAGGGGAACACTGAAGCTTTCTTT; CDR3: CASTLYAGQGNTEAFF
D: TRBD1; V: TRBV5-4; size: .; J: TRBJ2-7; DNA: TGTGCCAGCAGCTTGACGGGACAGGGTCGGGAGCAGTACTTC; CDR3: CASSLTGQGREQYF
D: TRBD2; V: TRBV5-4; size: .; J: TRBJ2-2; DNA: TGTGCCAGCAGCTTGGAGGGACTAGCGGGAGCCGCCGGGGAGCTGTTTTTT; CDR3: CASSLEGLAGAAGELFF
D: .; V: TRBV19; size: few; J: TRBJ1-5; DNA: TGTGCCAGTACCCTCGGGCGTGGGCTACGTCAGCCCCAGCATTTT; CDR3: CASTLGRGLRQPQHF
D: .; V: TRBV11-2; size: .; J: TRBJ1-1; DNA: TGTGCCAGCAGCTTAGCTATTGGGACTATTGAAGCTTTCTTT; CDR3: CASSLAIGTIEAFF
D: TRBD1; V: TRBV4-3; size: .; J: TRBJ1-1; DNA: TGCGCCAGCACACAAGGCCCTCAGGGGGCGACTGAAGCTTTCTTT; CDR3: CASTQGPQGATEAFF
D: .; V: TRBV30; size: few; J: TRBJ1-1; DNA: TGTGCCTGGAGTAGTTCCCCCACGGGGGCTACTGAAGCTTTCTTT; CDR3: CAWSSSPTGATEAFF
D: .; V: TRBV11-2; size: .; J: TRBJ1-4; DNA: TGTGCCAGCAGATCTCGGGGGAGTGAAAAACTGTTTTTT; CDR3: CASRSRGSEKLFF
D: .; V: TRBV28; size: .; J: TRBJ1-2; DNA: TGTGCCAGCAGCGAATATGGGAGGGGTAACTATGGCTACACCTTC; CDR3: CASSEYGRGNYGYTF
D: .; V: TRBV11-2; size: .; J: TRBJ1-6; DNA: TGTGCCAGCAGCTTAGAGGCCAGGGGAAATTCACCCCTCCACTTT; CDR3: CASSLEARGNSPLHF
D: TRBD1; V: TRBV19; size: .; J: TRBJ1-6; DNA: TGTGCCAGTACCCTTGCAGGGGGCGGTTCACCCCTCCACTTT; CDR3: CASTLAGGGSPLHF
D: TRBD1; V: TRBV15; size: .; J: TRBJ2-3; DNA: TGTGCCACCAGCAGGGGACAGGGAGATGGCGCAGATACGCAGTATTTT; CDR3: CATSRGQGDGADTQYF
D: TRBD1; V: TRBV7-2; size: .; J: TRBJ2-7; DNA: TGTGCCAGCAGCCTGACAGGGGGGTCAGACAACTACGAGCAGTACTTC; CDR3: CASSLTGGSDNYEQYF
D: .; V: TRBV28; size: once; J: TRBJ2-1; DNA: TGTGCCAGCAGTTTAGTAGCCTCGGGGCAGTTCTTC; CDR3: CASSLVASGQFF
D: .; V: TRBV5-1; size: once; J: TRBJ2-7; DNA: TGCGCCAGCAGCTTGGAGGGCTACGAGCAGTACTTC; CDR3: CASSLEGYEQYF
D: TRBD1; V: TRBV10-1; size: once; J: TRBJ2-3; DNA: TGCGCCAGCAGTGGCGGAACAGGGGGCCGCACAGATACGCAGTATTTT; CDR3: CASSGGTGGRTDTQYF
D: .; V: TRBV19; size: .; J: TRBJ1-1; DNA: TGTGCCAGTAGTATGCTCCCAAGAGAGGGTGCCACTGAAGCTTTCTTT; CDR3: CASSMLPREGATEAFF
D: .; V: TRBV7-9; size: few; J: TRBJ1-1; DNA: TGTGCCAGCAGCACGATGGGGGGCCGGACTGAAGCTTTCTTT; CDR3: CASSTMGGRTEAFF
D: .; V: TRBV4-1; size: .; J: TRBJ1-1; DNA: TGCGCCAGCAGCCAACGGCAGGGGTTACACACTGAAGCTTTCTTT; CDR3: CASSQRQGLHTEAFF
D: .; V: TRBV5-6; size: .; J: TRBJ2-1; DNA: TGTGCCAGCAGCTTGACGGGAGATGAGCAGTTCTTC; CDR3: CASSLTGDEQFF
D: .; V: TRBV7-8; size: .; J: TRBJ1-1; DNA: TGTGCCAGCAGCTTAGGGGCCCGAGGGTTTGAAGCTTTCTTT; CDR3: CASSLGARGFEAFF
D: .; V: TRBV7-9; size: .; J: TRBJ2-7; DNA: TGTGCCAGCAGCTTAGGGTTGGGGATGTACGAGCAGTACTTC; CDR3: CASSLGLGMYEQYF
D: TRBD1; V: TRBV4-1; size: .; J: TRBJ2-7; DNA: TGCGCCAGCAGCCCATCAGCGGGACAGGGGACCTACGAGCAGTACTTC; CDR3: CASSPSAGQGTYEQYF
D: TRBD2; V: TRBV4-1; size: .; J: TRBJ2-3; DNA: TGCGCCAGCAGCCAAGACCCTCCGGGACTAGCGGGGGTAACGCAGTATTTT; CDR3: CASSQDPPGLAGVTQYF
D: .; V: TRBV9; size: .; J: TRBJ2-3; DNA: TGTGCCAGCAGCTCATACGACACCCTCGTGTTGGATACGCAGTATTTT; CDR3: CASSSYDTLVLDTQYF
D: TRBD1; V: TRBV19; size: .; J: TRBJ2-1; DNA: TGTGCCAGTACCCGGGACAGGGTCAATGAGCAGTTCTTC; CDR3: CASTRDRVNEQFF
D: .; V: TRBV11-2; size: .; J: TRBJ2-1; DNA: TGTGCCAGCAGCTTAGTTGTGGGGGGAGGCGGGTACAATGAGCAGTTCTTC; CDR3: CASSLVVGGGGYNEQFF
D: TRBD1; V: TRBV28; size: .; J: TRBJ1-1; DNA: TGTGCCAGCGAGACAGGGCCCATGAACACTGAAGCTTTCTTT; CDR3: CASETGPMNTEAFF
D: .; V: TRBV27; size: .; J: TRBJ2-1; DNA: TGTGCCAGCAGTTCCGGGGATGGCCCCCTCCATGAGCAGTTCTTC; CDR3: CASSSGDGPLHEQFF
D: TRBD1; V: TRBV7-9; size: .; J: TRBJ1-4; DNA: TGTGCCAGCAGCCCGGACAGGGACCCCCGGGTAGGGGAAAAACTGTTTTTT; CDR3: CASSPDRDPRVGEKLFF
D: TRBD1; V: TRBV7-8; size: .; J: TRBJ1-2; DNA: TGTGCCAGCAGCTTAGTGGGACAGGGGCCACTCTATGGCTACACCTTC; CDR3: CASSLVGQGPLYGYTF
D: .; V: TRBV6-1; size: medium-sized; J: TRBJ2-7; DNA: TGTGCCAGCAGTACCGGGATGCCGGGGGAGCAGTACTTC; CDR3: CASSTGMPGEQYF
D: .; V: TRBV7-2; size: .; J: TRBJ1-5; DNA: TGTGCCAGCAGCCCCCGGATTAGTGGCGGCAATCAGCCCCAGCATTTT; CDR3: CASSPRISGGNQPQHF
D: TRBD1; V: TRBV5-4; size: .; J: TRBJ1-4; DNA: TGTGCCAGCAGCTTGGCCTCAGGGGGCAATGAAAAACTGTTTTTT; CDR3: CASSLASGGNEKLFF
D: .; V: TRBV5-4; size: .; J: TRBJ2-7; DNA: TGTGCCAGCAGCTCTACAGGGACCTACGAGCAGTACTTC; CDR3: CASSSTGTYEQYF
D: .; V: TRBV30; size: few; J: TRBJ1-5; DNA: TGTGCCTGGAGTCTTCGGTCCGGGGTTCAGCCCCAGCATTTT; CDR3: CAWSLRSGVQPQHF
D: TRBD2; V: TRBV4-3; size: .; J: TRBJ2-1; DNA: TGCGCCAGCAGCCAGGGGAAACCGGGACTAGCTGTTCATAGAGAGTTCTTC; CDR3: CASSQGKPGLAVHREFF
D: .; V: TRBV7-9; size: few; J: TRBJ2-2; DNA: TGTGCCAGCAGCCCAGCCCGCATTAGCACCGGGGAGCTGTTTTTT; CDR3: CASSPARISTGELFF
D: .; V: TRBV5-4; size: .; J: TRBJ1-3; DNA: TGTGCCAGCAGCTTACGGGGAATCGGAAACACCATATATTTT; CDR3: CASSLRGIGNTIYF
D: .; V: TRBV19; size: .; J: TRBJ2-6; DNA: TGTGCCAGTAGTAAAAGGCTTGGCTCTGGGGCCAACGTCCTGACTTTC; CDR3: CASSKRLGSGANVLTF